Listed here are 10 T cell receptor beta chains from one sample, sequenced in a study of cytomegalovirus exposure and HLA in healthy donors. The PCR made use of 60 Vbeta and 13 Jbeta primers. The data were produced by immunoSEQ multiplex PCR, yet TCRdb's version contains in-frame clones alone and is incomplete. The sample holds some 150,000 clones, roughly 80% seen once. Sequencing input: PBMCs. These receptors were collected from a man aged 45 to 65 in good health and CMV-seropositive.

This sequence joins TRBV18 and TRBJ2-5; 7 bases are shared with TRBD2. The J call may be faulty, since TRBJ2-7 better matches the DNA end. The CDR3 contains 12 residues. Germline assignment: CDR1 KGHSH and CDR2 LQKENI. CDR3 sequence (DNA): TGTGCCAGCTCACCGGGGGGGAACGAGCAGTACTTC. Amino acid sequence: CASSPGGNEQYF.

The chain has TRBV29-1 and TRBJ2-7; 16 bases agree with TRBD2. The V gene's germline CDR1 is SQVTM and CDR2 ANQGSEA. The J segment lost 9 bases and the V segment lost 4 bases, leaving 24 bases of the junction unmatched. This CDR3 spans 20 amino acids. This CDR3 reads CSVVVRDRGYLGLAGGGQYF. DNA of the CDR3: TGCAGCGTTGTGGTCCGTGACAGGGGGTATTTGGGACTAGCGGGAGGGGGGCAGTACTTC.

V and J are TRBV9 and TRBJ2-1; 9 nucleotides line up with TRBD2. Germline V gives CDR1 SGDLS, CDR2 YYNGEE. The V segment lost 0 bases and the J segment 1 base; nucleotides outside the gene matches: 8. The length of the CDR3 is 18 residues. This CDR3 is CASSVGLGGGGSYNEQFF. The CDR3, as DNA: TGTGCCAGCAGCGTAGGATTGGGCGGGGGGGGGTCCTACAATGAGCAGTTCTTC.

The V gene is TRBV6-5, the J gene TRBJ1-5; the D gene is possibly TRBD1 (5 bases). Trimming cost V 2 bases and J 2 bases, with 10 bases left between them. CDR3 length equals 15 residues. Looked up from germline, CDR1 is MNHEY and CDR2 is SVGAGI. In nucleotides, the CDR3 is TGTGCCAGCAGTTACACGGTAGGGGGCAATCAGCCCCAGCATTTT. Amino acids: CASSYTVGGNQPQHF.

This sequence joins TRBV28 and TRBJ1-1; 7 bases align to TRBD1. With V trimmed by 4 bases and J by 3 bases, 11 bases remained unmatched. CDR3 length equals 16 residues. In germline, CDR1 is MDHEN, CDR2 SYDVKM. CDR3 bases: TGTGCCAGCAGTTCCCCCAGGGGGGCAAGGGACACTGAAGCTTTCTTT. Translating it yields CASSSPRGARDTEAFF.

V usage is TRBV19 and J usage is TRBJ2-7; TRBD2 matches at 9 bases. Germline assignment: CDR1 LNHDA and CDR2 SQIVND (reference sequence). V dropped 5 bases and J dropped 2; count of bases not matched to a gene: 7. This CDR3 region has 15 residues. CDR3 in amino acids: CASSSVAGVAYEQYF. For the CDR3, the DNA is TGTGCCAGTAGTTCCGTAGCGGGGGTGGCCTACGAGCAGTACTTC.

This clone was observed a handful of times. The rearrangement uses TRBV13 and TRBJ2-3; D possibly corresponds to TRBD2 (7 bases). The CDR3 has 19 amino acids. V lost 4 bases to trimming and J lost 0 bases, with 23 bases between them. Germline-derived CDR1 and CDR2 are PRHDT and FYEKMQ (reference sequence). This CDR3 is CASSSPLRGPSTSTDTQYF. The CDR3 nucleotides read TGTGCCAGCAGCTCTCCCCTGCGGGGGCCTTCGACTAGCACAGATACGCAGTATTTT.

The gene calls are TRBV4-3 and TRBJ2-1; D may be TRBD2 (6 bases). CDR1 LGHNA and CDR2 YSLEER come from the germline V gene. V gave up 7 bases and J gave up 5 bases, with 21 bases separating them. The CDR3 contains 16 residues. DNA for the CDR3: TGCGCCAGCACTCTTGATAGTCGTCTAGCGAACAATGAGCAGTTCTTC. This sequence encodes CASTLDSRLANNEQFF.

V is TRBV2 and J is TRBJ2-2; no reliable D call. Germline CDR1 reads SNHLY; CDR2 reads FYNNEI. CDR3 length: 11 residues. V was clipped by 6 bases and J by 4 bases, with 3 bases between them. The CDR3 DNA sequence: TGTGCCAGCAGCATCACCGGGGAGCTGTTTTTT. Protein sequence: CASSITGELFF.

The chain is built from TRBV19 and TRBJ2-2, with TRBD2 as a possible D gene (6 bases). With 3 bases removed from V and 3 bases from J, the gap between germline ends came to 11 bases. The germline gives CDR1 LNHDA, CDR2 SQIVND (reference sequence). The CDR3 sequence is 15 residues long. The CDR3 here is CASSIGGRDTGELFF. CDR3 bases: TGTGCCAGTAGTATCGGGGGTAGGGACACCGGGGAGCTGTTTTTT.